The next 19 T cell receptor beta chains were all read from a single sample in a study of OX40 agonist ivuxolimab in advanced cancers. Method: immunoSEQ multiplex PCR; TCRdb's copy keeps in-frame clones and lacks some. The sample records tens of thousands of clones, 86% being singletons. The material sequenced was CD4+ or CD8+ T cells sorted from blood, taken in a trial of the OX40 agonist ivuxolimab. The source is an adult with an advanced solid tumor such as melanoma, head and neck, liver or kidney cancer.

The rearrangement links TRBV28 to TRBJ1-3; D not resolved. Trimming took off 6 bases at V and 0 bases at J, with 9 bases between the two ends. The CDR3 is made up of 14 amino acids. CDR1 and CDR2 (germline): MDHEN, SYDVKM. CDR3 protein: CASSPDYSGNTIYF. In nucleotides, the CDR3 is TGTGCCAGCAGCCCAGATTACTCTGGAAACACCATATATTTT.

This clone was detected once. The chain employs TRBV4-3 and TRBJ2-7, with D maybe TRBD2 (6 bases). Per germline, CDR1 LGHNA and CDR2 YSLEER. CDR3 length equals 13 residues. V lost 8 bases, J lost 4 bases, and 15 bases lay in between. The CDR3 DNA follows: TGCGCCAGCGGATACCGGGACTCTTACGAGCAGTACTTC. Encoded protein: CASGYRDSYEQYF.

Note on this clone: Mismatch with germline at one junction end may stem from a read error. The gene calls are TRBV2 and TRBJ2-3; D is possibly TRBD1 or TRBD2 (5 bases each). The CDR3 is 14 residues long. Germline CDR1 and CDR2: SNHLY and FYNNEI. The CDR3 nucleotides read TGTGCCAGCAGTGAAGAGCCGGGAACAGGTACGCAGTATTTT. Its protein is CASSEEPGTGTQYF.

The chain uses TRBV7-2 and TRBJ2-5; no clear D gene. CDR3 length equals 14 residues. Germline assignment: CDR1 SGHTA and CDR2 FQGNSA. V was clipped by 6 bases and J by 4 bases, with 15 bases between them. CDR3 protein: CASRAGFIGETQYF. In DNA, the CDR3 is TGTGCCAGCAGGGCAGGCTTTATTGGAGAGACCCAGTACTTC.

The CDR3 coding sequence is TGTGCCAGCAGTCCCGTCCTTGGGAGGCAGCCCCAGCATTTT. Protein product: CASSPVLGRQPQHF. The chain couples TRBV28 to TRBJ1-5; D is undetermined. Trimming stripped 5 bases from V and 7 bases from J, with 15 bases between. The germline V gene encodes CDR1 MDHEN and CDR2 SYDVKM. This CDR3 is 14 amino acids long.

The chain employs TRBV4-2 and TRBJ2-5; 8 bases agree with TRBD1. The assigned J gene may be wrong: the sequence end matches TRBJ2-7 better. CDR1 and CDR2 (germline): LGHNA, YNFKEQ. This CDR3 has 15 amino acids. Written as DNA, the CDR3 is TGTGCCAGCAGCCGGGGGGAAGGACAGGGCTACGAGCAGTACTTC. Translation gives CASSRGEGQGYEQYF.

V and J are TRBV5-6 and TRBJ1-6; 10 nucleotides agree with TRBD1. Germline assignment: CDR1 SGHDT and CDR2 YYEEEE. CDR3 length: 16 amino acids. V lost 4 bases to trimming and J lost 8 bases; unmatched junction nucleotides: 9. DNA of the CDR3: TGTGCCAGCAGCCAACCGGGACAGGGGTTCGATTCACCCCTCCACTTT. It yields the protein CASSQPGQGFDSPLHF.

CDR3 in amino acids: CASTQDRALANYGYTF. The CDR3 DNA is TGTGCCAGCACTCAGGACAGGGCACTAGCTAACTATGGCTACACCTTC. This sequence joins TRBV2 and TRBJ1-2; 8 nucleotides match TRBD1. Per the germline V gene, CDR1 is SNHLY and CDR2 is FYNNEI. After removal of 7 bases from V and 0 bases from J, the junction contained 10 bases not matched to a gene. The CDR3 extends over 16 amino acids.

The rearrangement uses TRBV19 and TRBJ2-2, with TRBD1 identical over 7 bases. The CDR3 contains 15 residues. The V segment lost 5 bases and the J segment 2 bases; nucleotides outside the gene matches: 5. Germline-derived CDR1 and CDR2 are LNHDA and SQIVND (reference sequence). CDR3 in DNA: TGTGCCAGTAGTTTTGACAGGGTTAACACCGGGGAGCTGTTTTTT. Translation gives CASSFDRVNTGELFF.

This rearrangement joins TRBV27 to TRBJ2-7; 10 positions match TRBD2. Germline CDR1 MNHEY, CDR2 SMNVEV (reference sequence). Trimming at V came to 5 bases and at J to 5 bases, leaving 12 bases not matched to a gene. This CDR3 region has 16 residues. The CDR3 reads CASSPRASGSVHEQYF. The DNA for the CDR3 is TGTGCCAGCAGTCCCCGGGCTAGCGGGAGTGTCCACGAGCAGTACTTC.

V is TRBV2 and J is TRBJ2-5; D is possibly TRBD1 (5 bases). The germline gives CDR1 SNHLY, CDR2 FYNNEI. Between the trimmed V and J ends, which lost 6 bases and 3 bases, there was a span of 8 bases. This CDR3 has 12 residues. CDR3: CASSRQKETQYF. CDR3 nucleotides: TGTGCCAGCAGCAGACAGAAAGAGACCCAGTACTTC.

The chain couples TRBV5-4 to TRBJ1-2; D gene ambiguous. The CDR3 sequence is 13 residues long. Per germline, CDR1 SGHNT and CDR2 YYREEE (reference sequence). V shed 4 bases and J shed 6 bases, with 13 bases lying between them. CDR3 sequence reads: CASSVSRGDGYTF. The CDR3 region has the DNA TGTGCCAGCAGCGTATCAAGAGGCGATGGCTACACCTTC.

The chain uses TRBV6-6 and TRBJ1-6, with 7 bases aligning to TRBD1. The CDR3 runs to 14 residues. Germline lookup yields CDR1 MNHNY and CDR2 SVGAGI (reference sequence). The V and J ends lost 6 bases and 9 bases, in that order; junction bases with no gene match: 8. CDR3 sequence reads: CASSSGGGSSPLHF. In nucleotides, the CDR3 is TGTGCCAGCAGCTCAGGGGGTGGGAGTTCACCCCTCCACTTT.

V gene TRBV7-9 combines with J gene TRBJ1-2; the D gene is possibly TRBD1 (5 bases). Looked up from germline, CDR1 is SEHNR and CDR2 is FQNEAQ (reference sequence). The V end lost 4 bases, the J end lost 0 bases, and 15 bases lay between the germline ends. The CDR3 is made up of 16 amino acids. In DNA, the CDR3 is TGTGCCAGCAGCTCCCCCCAAGGGGTGGCTAACTATGGCTACACCTTC. It codes for CASSSPQGVANYGYTF.

V and J are TRBV7-3 and TRBJ2-1, with 11 nucleotides matching TRBD2. Trimming cost V 2 bases and J 2 bases; bases outside gene matches: 8. The CDR3 length is 18 residues. CDR1 is SGHTA and CDR2 is FQGTGA in the germline V gene. The CDR3, as DNA: TGTGCCAGCAGCTTATATCCCTTTAGCGGGAGGGCCTACAATGAGCAGTTCTTC. Its protein product is CASSLYPFSGRAYNEQFF.

V usage is TRBV7-9 and J usage is TRBJ1-3, with no clear D. The CDR3 runs to 14 residues. Deletions cut 6 bases from V and 0 bases from J, with 9 bases between. Germline CDR1 is SEHNR and CDR2 is FQNEAQ (reference sequence). CDR3 loop: CASRGGNSGNTIYF. The CDR3 coding sequence is TGTGCCAGCAGGGGAGGGAACTCTGGAAACACCATATATTTT.

This chain joins TRBV28 and TRBJ1-3; 7 nucleotides align to TRBD1. The CDR3 is 14 residues long. Germline loops: CDR1 MDHEN, CDR2 SYDVKM. V lost 6 bases, J lost 9 bases, and 11 bases stayed unmatched. CDR3 DNA: TGTGCCAGCAGCTTCCAATCTCACAGGGGCACCATATATTTT. Residues: CASSFQSHRGTIYF.

With respect to this clone: Other nucleotide sequences from this sample produce the same CDR3. This sequence joins TRBV7-6 and TRBJ2-3; TRBD1 matches 7 bases. With 1 base clipped from V and 3 bases from J, the junction kept 1 base outside the gene matches. The CDR3 runs to 14 residues. Germline V lookup: CDR1 SGHVS, CDR2 FNYEAQ. CDR3 protein: CASSLDRGTDTQYF. In DNA form, the CDR3 reads TGTGCCAGCAGCTTAGACAGGGGAACAGATACGCAGTATTTT.

The CDR3 here is CASSRDRVPDTQYF. As DNA, the CDR3 is TGTGCCAGCAGTCGGGACAGGGTTCCAGATACGCAGTATTTT. V is TRBV6-6 and J is TRBJ2-3; the match to TRBD1 covers 9 bases. Germline CDR1 and CDR2: MNHNY and SVGAGI (reference sequence). The CDR3 spans 14 residues. Trimming cost V 5 bases and J 4 bases; bases outside gene matches: 4.